What follows is one TCR beta chain and its context. This specimen belongs to a study of OX40 agonist ivuxolimab in advanced cancers. Study overall: Partial responses occurred in three patients (one hepatocellular carcinoma, two cutaneous melanoma).

The V and J ends lost 4 bases and 0 bases respectively, with 12 bases between them. CDR1 is SGHTA and CDR2 is FQGNSA in the germline V gene. This CDR3 is built from 15 residues. Here immunoSEQ multiplex PCR was the method, and the copy in TCRdb shows in-frame clones only, minus some. The sample contains fewer than 75,000 clones, roughly 89% of which appear only once. The chain combines TRBV7-2 with TRBJ1-1; possible D gene TRBD1, 5 bases. The material was CD4+ or CD8+ T cells sorted from blood, obtained in a trial of the OX40 agonist ivuxolimab. This clonotype was sampled from an adult with an advanced solid tumor such as melanoma, head and neck, liver or kidney cancer. CDR3 coding DNA: TGTGCCAGCAGCTCTCAGTGGGGCCTGAACACTGAAGCTTTCTTT. It is translated as CASSSQWGLNTEAFF.